This TCR beta chain was found in a study of blood T cell repertoires in COVID-19. On the study more broadly: Some COVID-19 samples were acute and others convalescent; all came from the United States, Italy and Spain. Sources were T cells, B-cell-depleted T cells, or PBMCs; the material itself was cDNA or gDNA.

The J segment lost 0 bases and the V segment lost 1 base, leaving 6 bases of the junction unmatched. The CDR3 covers 18 residues. Germline V gene data show CDR1 as SEHNR and CDR2 as FQNEAQ (reference sequence). The repertoire was sequenced with immunoSEQ multiplex PCR; TCRdb's copy has only in-frame clones and lacks some. This table has under 300,000 clones, about 88% appearing once. The sample comprised peripheral blood. The V and J genes are TRBV7-9 and TRBJ1-5, with 10 bases aligning to TRBD1. The TCR was taken from a woman in her seventies with active or convalescent COVID-19. This CDR3 reads CASSLGDRGDYSNQPQHF. Written as DNA, the CDR3 is TGTGCCAGCAGCTTAGGGGACAGGGGAGATTATAGCAATCAGCCCCAGCATTTT. The full variable domain, completed using reference TRBV7-9 and TRBJ1-5, is DTGVSQNPRHKITKRGQNVTFRCDPISEHNRLYWYRQTLGQGPEFLTYFQNEAQLEKSRLLSDRFSAERPKGSFSTLEIQRTEQGDSAMYLCASSLGDRGDYSNQPQHFGDGTRLSIL.